Below are 17 T cell receptor beta chains sequenced from a single sample in a study of regulatory T cells in long-lasting Graves disease. CDR3 regions were amplified by Arm-PCR using iRepertoire HTBI primers to build TCR beta libraries. MiXCR, run by TCRdb on the multiplex PCR reads, gives a single entry per CDR3 protein. Of hundreds of thousands of distinct CDR3 sequences detected, around 20% appear once; the ten largest clones hold roughly an eighth. The time point is: persistent/refractory GD, antithyroid drugs over 5 years with positive TRAb. TCR sequences were obtained from RNA taken from PBMCs. Specimen: peripheral blood mononuclear cells (PBMCs), collected when the disease was refractory, from a patient treated with antithyroid drugs. Receptor source: a female donor with Graves disease.

This clonotype was seen a few times. V and J are TRBV28 and TRBJ2-1; 7 bases match TRBD1. The CDR3 is 14 residues long. Germline trimming cut 7 bases from V and 11 bases from J; bases unmatched to any gene: 14. Per the germline V gene, CDR1 is MDHEN and CDR2 is SYDVKM. CDR3 coding DNA: TGTGCCAGCATGGGGACAGCTCCCGGGTTAAAGCAGTTCTTC. Amino acids: CASMGTAPGLKQFF.

With respect to this clonotype: This may stem from a read error, because a much larger clone lies one nucleotide away. This chain joins TRBV6-2 or TRBV6-3 and TRBJ2-2, with 11 nucleotides matching TRBD1. Germline CDR1 reads MNHEY; CDR2 reads SVGEGT. The CDR3 extends over 16 amino acids. The CDR3 region is CAGRTDRGRNTGELFF. CDR3 DNA: TGTGCCGGCAGGACGGACAGGGGGCGGAACACCGGGGAGCTGTTTTTT.

The rearrangement uses TRBV7-9 and TRBJ2-2, with TRBD2 as a possible D gene (6 bases). The ends were cut back, 5 bases at V and 2 bases at J, with 15 bases in the middle. The CDR3 length is 16 residues. Germline V CDR1 and CDR2: SEHNR, FQNEAQ (reference sequence). The CDR3 sequence: CASSLAGGANTGELFF. In DNA, the CDR3 is TGTGCCAGCAGCCTTGCTGGAGGGGCCAACACCGGGGAGCTGTTTTTT.

This clonotype was recorded at least ten times. The chain employs TRBV5-1 and TRBJ2-7, with 9 bases that match TRBD1. V dropped 0 bases and J dropped 5; count of bases not matched to a gene: 3. This CDR3 is built from 14 residues. CDR1 SGHRS and CDR2 YFSETQ come from the germline V gene. The CDR3 loop is CASSLGTGDDEQYF. CDR3 bases: TGCGCCAGCAGCTTGGGGACAGGGGACGACGAGCAGTACTTC.

This clonotype was counted between two and nine times. The chain has TRBV6-1 and TRBJ1-5; TRBD1 matches 7 bases. This CDR3 contains 14 residues. Unmatched junction bases numbered 8, after V lost 6 bases and J lost 6 bases. Germline lookup yields CDR1 MNHNS and CDR2 SASEGT. CDR3 sequence reads: CASSQQGMSQPQHF. The CDR3 DNA is TGTGCCAGCAGCCAACAGGGGATGAGTCAGCCCCAGCATTTT.

The chain has TRBV20-1 and TRBJ2-1; 15 bases match TRBD2. V gave up 6 bases and J gave up 12 bases; unmatched junction bases: 3. The CDR3 sequence is 12 residues long. CDR1 and CDR2 from the germline V gene are DFQATT and SNEGSKA (reference sequence). The CDR3 region has the DNA TGCAGTGCCCGGACTAGCGGGAGGGCGCAGTTCTTC. It specifies CSARTSGRAQFF.

This clonotype was found many times. The chain combines TRBV27 with TRBJ2-5, with D possibly TRBD2 on 5 matching bases. Germline V CDR1 and CDR2: MNHEY, SMNVEV (reference sequence). This CDR3 is built from 15 residues. Trimming removed 4 bases from V and 4 bases from J, with 16 bases in between. This CDR3 reads CASSWGVRERETQYF. CDR3 nucleotides: TGTGCCAGCAGTTGGGGAGTGAGGGAACGAGAGACCCAGTACTTC.

This clonotype has ten or more counts. The chain has TRBV7-3 and TRBJ2-1, with 10 bases matching TRBD2. This CDR3 has 15 residues. V shed 5 bases and J 9 bases; nucleotides not matched to a gene: 10. Germline-derived CDR1 and CDR2 are SGHTA and FQGTGA. In nucleotides, the CDR3 is TGTGCCAGCAGCGTTAGCGGGGGGACTGGGGGTGAGCAGTTCTTC. Translation: CASSVSGGTGGEQFF.

Points on this clonotype: It is likely a read error, because the conserved phenylalanine at the end of the CDR3 is missing. The gene calls are TRBV4-1 and TRBJ1-2; D gene ambiguous. The CDR3 loop spans 15 amino acids. Germline values: CDR1 MGHRA, CDR2 YSYEKL. Trimming cost V 0 bases and J 4 bases, with 12 bases left between them. The CDR3 reads CASSQERALVYGYTS. CDR3 nucleotide sequence: TGCGCCAGCAGCCAAGAGAGGGCCCTTGTCTATGGCTACACCTCC.

This clonotype was seen a few times. V is TRBV29-1 and J is TRBJ1-2; tentative D call: TRBD1 (6 bases). Germline V gene data show CDR1 as SQVTM and CDR2 as ANQGSEA. V lost 6 bases and J 3 bases, leaving 14 bases between the germline ends. This CDR3 spans 13 amino acids. The CDR3: CSVRGGTDYGYTF. In DNA, the CDR3 is TGCAGCGTACGAGGGGGAACAGACTATGGCTACACCTTC.

This clonotype was seen many times. The V and J genes are TRBV6-2 or TRBV6-3 and TRBJ2-2, with D uncertain. CDR3 length: 12 residues. In germline, CDR1 is MNHEY, CDR2 SVGEGT. V lost 3 bases and J 6 bases, leaving 5 bases between the germline ends. The CDR3 nucleotides are TGTGCCAGCAGTTATGGGGCCGGGGAGCTGTTTTTT. Its protein product is CASSYGAGELFF.

A few counts support this clonotype. The CDR3 DNA reads TGCGCCAGCAATACCGGGACCGGCGATGAGCAGTTCTTC. Amino acids: CASNTGTGDEQFF. The chain combines TRBV5-1 with TRBJ2-1; TRBD1 or TRBD2 may be the D gene (5 bases each). The CDR3 is 13 amino acids. The V end lost 6 bases, the J end lost 8 bases, and 15 bases lay between the germline ends. Germline values: CDR1 SGHRS, CDR2 YFSETQ. The whole variable domain, filled in from reference TRBV5-1 and TRBJ2-1, reads KAGVTQTPRYLIKTRGQQVTLSCSPISGHRSVSWYQQTPGQGLQFLFEYFSETQRNKGNFPGRFSGRQFSNSRSEMNVSTLELGDSALYLCASNTGTGDEQFFGPGTRLTVL.

This clonotype was counted many times. The chain is built from TRBV10-3 and TRBJ2-7; D is ambiguous. CDR1 and CDR2 from the germline V gene are ENHRY and SYGVKD. CDR3 size: 13 residues. V lost 9 bases and J 6 bases, leaving 18 bases between the germline ends. CDR3 nucleotides: TGTGCCATAGGCTCCGGGTTGCTAAGCGAGCAGTACTTC. The encoded protein is CAIGSGLLSEQYF.

Many counts were recorded for this clonotype. The chain is built from TRBV11-2 and TRBJ1-2; D is unresolved. The germline gives CDR1 SGHAT, CDR2 FQNNGV. This CDR3 has 13 residues. Trimming took 5 bases from V and 6 from J, leaving 13 bases between them. CDR3 sequence: CASSVQYMNGYTF. The CDR3 DNA reads TGTGCCAGCAGCGTCCAGTACATGAATGGCTACACCTTC. Full variable domain (outside the CDR3, taken from reference TRBV11-2 and TRBJ1-2): EAGVAQSPRYKIIEKRQSVAFWCNPISGHATLYWYQQILGQGPKLLIQFQNNGVVDDSQLPKDRFSAERLKGVDSTLKIQPAKLEDSAVYLCASSVQYMNGYTFGSGTRLTVV.

The chain couples TRBV4-1 to TRBJ1-2, with 7 bases aligning to TRBD1. There are 15 residues in the CDR3. In germline, CDR1 is MGHRA, CDR2 YSYEKL. V was clipped by 0 bases and J by 3 bases; unmatched bases: 4. The CDR3 spells CASSQEGGWDYGYTF. The CDR3 region has the DNA TGCGCCAGCAGCCAAGAAGGGGGCTGGGACTATGGCTACACCTTC.

This clonotype was found many times. The chain links TRBV28 to TRBJ2-5; 13 positions agree with TRBD2. The J segment lost 7 bases and the V segment lost 3 bases, leaving 5 bases of the junction unmatched. The length of the CDR3 is 15 residues. The germline V gene has CDR1 MDHEN and CDR2 SYDVKM. The CDR3 DNA reads TGTGCCAGCAGTTTGGGGACTAGCGGGATTGGGACCCAGTACTTC. It is translated as CASSLGTSGIGTQYF.

This rearrangement joins TRBV5-5 to TRBJ2-2; TRBD1 might be the D (5 bases). CDR1 and CDR2 from the germline V gene are SGHKS and YYEKEE (reference sequence). The CDR3 is 18 residues long. V lost 0 bases and J 4 bases, leaving 19 bases between the germline ends. CDR3 protein: CASSLDVDSVAGTGELFF. CDR3 nucleotide sequence: TGTGCCAGCAGCTTGGATGTTGACAGCGTCGCTGGCACCGGGGAGCTGTTTTTT.